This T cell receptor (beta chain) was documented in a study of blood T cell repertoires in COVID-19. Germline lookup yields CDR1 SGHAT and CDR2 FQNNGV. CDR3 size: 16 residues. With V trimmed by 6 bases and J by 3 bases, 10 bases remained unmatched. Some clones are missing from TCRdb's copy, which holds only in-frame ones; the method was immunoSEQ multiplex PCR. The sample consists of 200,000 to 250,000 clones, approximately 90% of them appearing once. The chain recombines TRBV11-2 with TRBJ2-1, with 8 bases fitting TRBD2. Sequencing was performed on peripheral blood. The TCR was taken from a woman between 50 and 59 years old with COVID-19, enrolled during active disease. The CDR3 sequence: CASRRSRGGYYNEQFF. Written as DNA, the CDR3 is TGTGCCAGCAGACGAAGCCGGGGGGGCTACTACAATGAGCAGTTCTTC.